The 20 T cell receptor beta chains reported below all come from one sample, sequenced in a study of T cells in women clearing cervical HPV infection. Clones were sequenced by immunoSEQ multiplex PCR, and TCRdb holds only the in-frame ones, with some missing. The specimen's table records some 40,000 clones. The sequenced sample was blood buffy coat. The receptors derive from a woman aged 18 to 69 with a cervical HPV16 infection that either progressed to CIN3+ or cleared (not recorded which).

About this clone: The read comes to an end 3 residues before the CDR3 does, leaving the germline J gene to fill in the end. The rearrangement links TRBV20-1 to TRBJ1-2; 7 bases align to TRBD1. The CDR3 runs 12 residues. Germline CDR1 is DFQATT and CDR2 is SNEGSKA (reference sequence). CDR3 DNA, as far as it was read: TGCAGTGCCAGACAGGGTGGCTACGAC. Its translation: CSARQGGYD. The entire CDR3 is CSARQGGYDYTF.

With regard to this clone: The CDR3 end is not reached by the read, which stops 3 residues before it; the germline J gene fills it in. This chain uses TRBV20-1 with TRBJ1-2, with TRBD1 identical over 8 bases. The V segment lost 6 bases and the J segment 7 bases; nucleotides outside the gene matches: 10. CDR1 and CDR2 from the germline V gene are DFQATT and SNEGSKA (reference sequence). This CDR3 is built from 13 residues. CDR3 DNA (partial): TGCAGTGCCCAGGCCCAGGGGGCGGGTGGC. Translation gives CSAQAQGAGG. The complete CDR3 reads CSAQAQGAGGYTF.

CDR3 residues: CASSQGISGTYEQYF. CDR3 DNA (partial): TGTGCCAGCAGCCAAGGTATTAGCGGGACCTACGAG. The chain joins TRBV4-2 to TRBJ2-7, with 8 bases fitting TRBD2. Read sequence stops 3 residues before the CDR3 end, and the germline J gene provides the missing end. Looked up from germline, CDR1 is LGHNA and CDR2 is YNFKEQ. The CDR3 consists of 15 residues. V shed 1 base and J 2 bases; nucleotides not matched to a gene: 4.

A note on this clone: The read gets to within 3 residues of the CDR3 end, and the germline J gene fills in the rest. The genes are TRBV7-2 and TRBJ1-2; a weak D match, TRBD1 (5 bases). CDR1 is SGHTA and CDR2 is FQGNSA in the germline V gene. The CDR3 sequence is 15 residues long. CDR3 DNA, as far as it was read: TGTGCCAGCAGCTTAGGTAGCGGGGACTACTACGAC. Translated: CASSLGSGDYYD. The entire CDR3 sequence reads CASSLGSGDYYDYTF.

A remark on this clone: The read terminates 3 residues ahead of where the CDR3 ends, so the germline J gene completes it. The V call is TRBV9, the J call TRBJ2-7, with 7 bases matching TRBD1. This CDR3 comprises 13 residues. Germline CDR1 and CDR2: SGDLS and YYNGEE. V dropped 9 bases and J dropped 4; count of bases not matched to a gene: 10. This chain's CDR3 is CAIPGTVIYEQYF. The sequenced CDR3 bases are TGTGCCATTCCCGGGACAGTAATTTACGAG.

As concerns this clone: The read stops 3 residues short of the end of the CDR3; the missing end is completed from the germline J gene. The V and J genes are TRBV4-2 and TRBJ2-3; 8 nucleotides match TRBD2. This CDR3 has 16 amino acids. Germline assignment: CDR1 LGHNA and CDR2 YNFKEQ. V shed 1 base, J shed 2 bases, and the junction held 5 bases outside the gene matches. CDR3 DNA (partial): TGTGCCAGCAGCCAAGCGGGAGGGGATTTCACAGATACG. It codes for CASSQAGGDFTDT. The entire CDR3 reads CASSQAGGDFTDTQYF.

About this clone itself: Sequencing ends 3 residues short of the CDR3 end; the germline J gene provides the rest. The genes are TRBV15 and TRBJ2-4; a weak D match, TRBD2 (5 bases). Trimming removed 0 bases from V and 9 bases from J, with 12 bases in between. The germline CDR1 and CDR2 sequences are LNHNV and YYDKDF (reference sequence). CDR3 length equals 14 residues. The sequenced part of the CDR3 DNA is TGTGCCACCAGCAGAGATAGAGATACTAGCATT. This codes for CATSRDRDTSI. Given in full, the CDR3 is CATSRDRDTSIQYF.

Note on this clone: The read finishes 3 residues shy of the CDR3 end, and the germline J gene is used to complete it. The rearrangement links TRBV5-1 to TRBJ2-7; 9 positions agree with TRBD1. The CDR3 runs to 17 residues. J gave up 4 bases and V 6 bases, and 17 bases lay outside the gene matches. Germline loops: CDR1 SGHRS, CDR2 YFSETQ. The CDR3 is CASKRGPGTGTSYEQYF. The sequenced part of the CDR3 DNA is TGCGCCAGCAAAAGGGGGCCCGGGACAGGGACATCTTACGAG.

In regard to this clone: The read stops 3 residues short of the end of the CDR3; the missing end is completed from the germline J gene. The V call is TRBV28, the J call TRBJ2-5, with TRBD2 matching 9 bases. The germline V gene has CDR1 MDHEN and CDR2 SYDVKM. This CDR3 region has 14 residues. V lost 6 bases to trimming and J lost 5 bases; unmatched junction nucleotides: 7. CDR3 region: CASRGAGGGETQYF. The sequenced part of the CDR3 DNA is TGTGCCAGCAGGGGAGCGGGAGGAGGGGAGACC.

With respect to this clone: The read comes to an end 3 residues before the CDR3 does, leaving the germline J gene to fill in the end. The chain employs TRBV20-1 and TRBJ2-3; a possible D gene is TRBD2 (5 bases). This CDR3 region has 14 residues. Germline CDR1 is DFQATT and CDR2 is SNEGSKA (reference sequence). The CDR3 here is CSARGGGSGKTQYF. CDR3 bases read: TGCAGTGCTAGAGGTGGCGGGTCTGGGAAGACG.

CDR3 protein: CASSSKRGQETQYF. The part of the CDR3 DNA that was read is TGTGCCAGCAGCTCGAAGCGGGGCCAAGAGACC. This chain joins TRBV5-4 and TRBJ2-5; 7 bases agree with TRBD2. The CDR3 end lies 3 residues beyond the end of the read and is filled in from the germline J gene. Losses at the gene ends were 3 bases for V and 1 base for J; bases not matched to a gene: 3. This CDR3 spans 14 amino acids. The V gene's germline CDR1 is SGHNT and CDR2 YYREEE (reference sequence).

In regard to this clone: The read halts 3 residues ahead of the CDR3 end, with the missing end drawn from the germline J gene. The V call is TRBV5-1, the J call TRBJ2-3, with TRBD2 matching over 11 bases. Per germline, CDR1 SGHRS and CDR2 YFSETQ. V lost 0 bases to trimming and J lost 5 bases; unmatched junction nucleotides: 11. The CDR3 loop spans 18 amino acids. The CDR3 here is CASSLEGSGLAGGDTQYF. CDR3 bases read: TGCGCCAGCAGCTTGGAAGGGAGTGGGCTAGCGGGAGGAGATACG.

About this clone itself: The CDR3 extends 3 residues past the end of the read, so its final part is completed from the germline J gene. The chain has TRBV7-9 and TRBJ2-1; TRBD2 agrees at 9 bases. In germline, CDR1 is SEHNR, CDR2 FQNEAQ (reference sequence). The CDR3 is 15 residues long. V dropped 3 bases and J dropped 0; count of bases not matched to a gene: 0. The CDR3: CASSFSGSSYNEQFF. The CDR3 DNA, read in part, is TGTGCCAGCAGCTTTAGCGGGAGCTCCTACAATGAG.

Comments on this clone: The CDR3 end is not reached by the read, which stops 3 residues before it; the germline J gene fills it in. The gene calls are TRBV29-1 and TRBJ1-2; 11 bases are a match to TRBD1. This CDR3 is 13 amino acids long. CDR1 and CDR2 (germline): SQVTM, ANQGSEA. The CDR3 sequence is CSVIGQGADDYTF. CDR3 DNA (partial): TGCAGCGTTATCGGACAGGGGGCGGACGAC.

A remark on this clone: The read halts 3 residues ahead of the CDR3 end, with the missing end drawn from the germline J gene. The chain links TRBV19 to TRBJ2-3, with 11 nucleotides matching TRBD1. Germline CDR1 is LNHDA and CDR2 is SQIVND (reference sequence). The CDR3 has 15 amino acids. Here the CDR3 reads CASRWTGGGNQPQYF. Partial CDR3 DNA: TGTGCCAGTAGGTGGACAGGGGGCGGCAATCAGCCG. The full variable domain, rest sourced from reference TRBV19 and TRBJ2-3, is DGGITQSPKYLFRKEGQNVTLSCEQNLNHDAMYWYRQDPGQGLRLIYYSQIVNDFQKGDIAEGYSVSREKKESFPLTVTSAQKNPTAFYLCASRWTGGGNQPQYFGPGTRLTVL.

A remark on this clone: Read data end 3 residues before the CDR3 end; the end is taken from the germline J gene. J is TRBJ1-6 and V is TRBV7-9; D unresolved. Trimming removed 2 bases at V and 3 bases at J, with 5 bases between. Germline CDR1 is SEHNR and CDR2 is FQNEAQ (reference sequence). This CDR3 has 14 amino acids. CDR3 protein: CASSLLNYNSPLHF. The CDR3 bases that were read are TGTGCCAGCAGCTTATTAAACTATAATTCACCC.

Regarding this clone: The read ends 3 residues early relative to the CDR3; the germline J gene fills the gap. The rearrangement links TRBV7-8 to TRBJ2-7, with TRBD2 matching over 7 bases. The CDR3 sequence is 15 residues long. V trimming: 2 bases; J trimming: 1 base; junction bases outside the gene matches: 5. The germline gives CDR1 SGHVS, CDR2 FQNEAQ. CDR3 DNA, as far as it was read: TGTGCCAGCAGCTTATACGGGCGGGAGTCCTACGAG. Translating it yields CASSLYGRESYE. The CDR3 reads in full as CASSLYGRESYEQYF.

CDR3 protein: CASSLLRGSYDYTF. The covered CDR3 bases are TGTGCCAGCAGCTTATTACGGGGTTCCTACGAC. The V call is TRBV11-2, the J call TRBJ1-2; D is ambiguous. Read data end 3 residues before the CDR3 end; the end is taken from the germline J gene. The CDR3 has 14 amino acids. CDR1 SGHAT and CDR2 FQNNGV come from the germline V gene.

As concerns this clone: Coverage ceases 3 residues before the CDR3 finishes, and the germline J gene fills in the end. J is TRBJ2-7 and V is TRBV5-1; D is unclear. Trimming left V 5 bases short and J 1 base short, with 13 bases between. The CDR3 runs to 14 residues. CDR1 and CDR2 from the germline V gene are SGHRS and YFSETQ. CDR3 amino acids: CASRPGSSSYEQYF. The CDR3 bases that were read are TGCGCCAGCAGGCCCGGGTCTAGTTCCTACGAG.

A remark on this clone: The read halts 3 residues ahead of the CDR3 end, with the missing end drawn from the germline J gene. This chain joins TRBV9 and TRBJ2-7; perhaps TRBD2 as D (6 bases). Per germline, CDR1 SGDLS and CDR2 YYNGEE. The CDR3 has 15 residues. V was clipped by 3 bases and J by 3 bases, with 16 bases between them. CDR3 amino acids: CASSAVADSIYEQYF. The CDR3 DNA, read in part, is TGTGCCAGCAGCGCGGTAGCGGATTCCATCTACGAG.